The text below deals with one TCR beta chain. Going by frequency, this clonotype is medium-sized (0.01 to 0.1%); no count is logged. It has no known antigen specificity. The CDR3 covers 13 residues, taking in both the cysteine and the phenylalanine. DNA for this receptor is not on file. Reading the germline V gene gives CDR1 KGHDR and CDR2 SFDVKD. Library prep was done by 10x single-cell sequencing. Profiling of CSF cells was done with 10X Genomics single-cell V(D)J and 5' gene-expression libraries. An Illumina NextSeq550 was used to sequence the CSF single-cell TCR libraries. On the authors' methods: V(D)J reads were aligned to the vdj-GRCh38 alts ensemble 2.0.0 reference and were analysed with the Cell Ranger vdj pipeline. Clonotypes were defined as cell barcodes sharing the same set of productive CDR3 nucleotide sequences. Clonotype information was added to Seurat v3.0 gene-expression metadata to link clonality with transcriptional profiles. Exclusion was applied to CSF cells with more than 1,800 genes, more than 7,500 UMIs or more than 10% mitochondrial reads. To find TCRs with known antigen specificity, CDR3-beta sequences were matched against VDJdb. Only TCRs with complete alpha and beta chains were included in the network analysis of clone sharing, which used the R package qgraph. Based on TCRdb reprocessing of the reads, there is one entry per CDR3 protein sequence, and DNA is missing. The V and J calls and clone size come from TCRdb's table, not from the authors' own analysis. The record for this sample contains over a thousand distinct CDR3 sequences. The top ten clones comprise 6.2% of the sample.

The sample comes from a study of CD8 T cells in cerebrospinal fluid in Alzheimer's disease (dated by TCRdb to the early 2020s). About the investigation overall: The study assessed CSF T cell clonal expansion with two single-cell approaches: plate-based nested PCR sequencing and droplet-based sequencing. The droplet-based CSF comparison of patients and controls included about nine healthy controls (just under 11,000 cells) and about nine patients with MCI or Alzheimer's disease (approximately 9,800 cells). A total of about 25 samples were covered by the CSF gene-expression analysis, which included Parkinson's disease patients. Whether clonally expanded T cells were present in cerebrospinal fluid from healthy elderly individuals and from patients with neurodegenerative disease was tested.

Study-wide findings and limitations: The authors warned that finding EBV-specific TCRs in CSF does not prove a causal connection between EBV and Alzheimer's disease. Only samples with detectable clones (roughly eleven healthy, 5 MCI, 5 AD, 6 PD) were included in the overall clonality comparison. The EBV-specific clones were neither the most highly expanded clones nor enriched among patients. In patients with MCI or Alzheimer's disease, the biggest CSF clone accounted for a larger percentage of TCRs than in controls. In pooled data, a highly expanded clone (at least 3% of TCRs) was found in 1 of 10 healthy subjects versus 4 of 6 Alzheimer's patients.

Every participant was in good physical condition and had no acute infectious disease. For droplet-based sequencing, live CSF cells were sorted with a live/dead marker. To pellet immune cells, CSF obtained by lumbar puncture was centrifuged at 300g. Each CSF sample was examined for red blood cells, and any sample with blood contamination was excluded. CSF cells were cryopreserved in freezing medium, frozen overnight at -80 °C, and then stored in liquid nitrogen. Before analysis, CSF samples were stored for less than seven months. Sequencing was done on a sample of cerebrospinal fluid. This sequence uses TRBV24-1 and TRBJ1-5; TCRdb calls TRBD1, which cannot be checked without DNA. The sequence was collected from a human donor in good health. The CDR3 protein is CATSPRGSQPQHF.